One sample yielded the 24 T cell receptor beta chains listed below, sequenced in a study of OX40 agonist ivuxolimab in advanced cancers. The repertoire was sequenced with immunoSEQ multiplex PCR; TCRdb's copy has only in-frame clones and lacks some. The table has approximately 50,000 clones, roughly 92% seen once; the top ten hold 15% to 20%. This material consisted of CD4+ or CD8+ T cells sorted from blood, taken in a trial of the OX40 agonist ivuxolimab. These receptors were collected from an adult with an advanced solid tumor such as melanoma, head and neck, liver or kidney cancer.

J is TRBJ2-5 and V is TRBV6-5; no firm D call. This CDR3 is 14 amino acids long. In germline, CDR1 is MNHEY, CDR2 SVGAGI. Trimming cost V 7 bases and J 2 bases, with 14 bases left between them. The CDR3 spells CASTRSSQQETQYF. The CDR3 region has the DNA TGTGCCAGCACCCGATCCTCGCAACAAGAGACCCAGTACTTC.

The chain recombines TRBV9 with TRBJ1-1, with 7 bases lining up with TRBD1. Trimming took 3 bases from V and 3 from J; bases not matched to a gene: 17. Germline lookup yields CDR1 SGDLS and CDR2 YYNGEE. CDR3 length: 18 residues. CDR3 residues: CASSDSPTGRFLDTEAFF. The CDR3 DNA follows: TGTGCCAGCAGCGATTCTCCGACAGGGAGATTTCTGGACACTGAAGCTTTCTTT.

The CDR3 protein is CASSTAANYEQYF. DNA for the CDR3: TGTGCCAGCAGTACGGCGGCGAATTACGAGCAGTACTTC. V gene TRBV28 combines with J gene TRBJ2-7, with D unclear. This CDR3 comprises 13 residues. Germline V CDR1 and CDR2: MDHEN, SYDVKM. V was shortened by 5 bases and J by 4 bases, with 12 bases between the two germline ends.

The V gene is TRBV7-8, the J gene TRBJ2-1; 9 bases match TRBD2. Germline V CDR1 and CDR2: SGHVS, FQNEAQ. V was pared by 5 bases and J by 9 bases, with 8 bases of the junction left unmatched. This CDR3 spans 14 amino acids. The DNA of the CDR3 is TGTGCCAGCAGCCCTTTAGCGGGAGAAGTTGAGCAGTTCTTC. It translates to CASSPLAGEVEQFF.

The CDR3 bases are TGTGCCAGCACCCACGGGAGGGGGGATACGCAGTATTTT. Protein sequence: CASTHGRGDTQYF. This chain connects TRBV5-6 to TRBJ2-3, with 8 bases that match TRBD2. With V trimmed by 6 bases and J by 6 bases, 6 bases remained unmatched. Germline values: CDR1 SGHDT, CDR2 YYEEEE. The CDR3 totals 13 residues.

The chain employs TRBV6-1 and TRBJ1-5, with D perhaps matching TRBD1 (5 bases). This CDR3 is built from 13 residues. V lost 8 bases, J lost 3 bases, and 11 bases lay in between. Germline V CDR1 and CDR2: MNHNS, SASEGT. Here the CDR3 reads CASWGWANQPQHF. The CDR3 nucleotides read TGTGCCAGCTGGGGGTGGGCCAATCAGCCCCAGCATTTT.

This clone has a single count. The chain has TRBV9 and TRBJ2-7, with TRBD2 matching 12 bases. Unmatched junction bases numbered 0, after V lost 0 bases and J lost 2 bases. CDR3 size: 15 residues. Germline V lookup: CDR1 SGDLS, CDR2 YYNGEE. In DNA form, the CDR3 reads TGTGCCAGCAGCGTAGGGACTAGCGGGACCTACGAGCAGTACTTC. Its protein is CASSVGTSGTYEQYF.

The V and J genes are TRBV28 and TRBJ2-2, with TRBD1 identical over 9 bases. Germline V CDR1 and CDR2: MDHEN, SYDVKM. The CDR3 covers 17 residues. V lost 4 bases, J lost 2 bases, and 8 bases stayed unmatched. Here the CDR3 reads CASSYPGQGGNTGELFF. CDR3 nucleotides: TGTGCCAGCAGTTACCCGGGACAGGGAGGAAACACCGGGGAGCTGTTTTTT.

V and J are TRBV5-6 and TRBJ1-1; 8 nucleotides agree with TRBD1. V shed 5 bases and J 1 base; nucleotides not matched to a gene: 1. The CDR3 is 13 residues long. Germline V lookup: CDR1 SGHDT, CDR2 YYEEEE. DNA for the CDR3: TGTGCCAGCAGTACAGGGGGGAACACTGAAGCTTTCTTT. Protein: CASSTGGNTEAFF.

The chain employs TRBV29-1 and TRBJ1-2; 7 nucleotides match TRBD1. Germline V lookup: CDR1 SQVTM, CDR2 ANQGSEA. V gave up 7 bases and J gave up 3 bases; unmatched junction bases: 5. The CDR3 runs to 12 residues. CDR3 residues: CSAGTDDYGYTF. The DNA of the CDR3 is TGCAGCGCAGGGACAGATGACTATGGCTACACCTTC.

The chain has TRBV28 and TRBJ2-7; D ambiguous. The CDR3 consists of 14 residues. V dropped 5 bases and J dropped 6 bases, with 17 bases sitting between them. The germline V gene encodes CDR1 MDHEN and CDR2 SYDVKM. DNA of the CDR3: TGTGCCAGCAGTCCACCTAGACCAACTGGCGAGCAGTACTTC. Its protein is CASSPPRPTGEQYF.

This clone turned up a few times. The chain links TRBV6-1 to TRBJ2-7; 7 bases fit TRBD2. The CDR3 covers 14 residues. Germline assignment: CDR1 MNHNS and CDR2 SASEGT. Trimming at V came to 7 bases and at J to 5 bases, leaving 11 bases not matched to a gene. The CDR3 protein is CASIKREPTDEQYF. The CDR3 DNA is TGTGCCAGCATCAAGCGGGAACCCACCGACGAGCAGTACTTC.

The V and J genes are TRBV30 and TRBJ1-5; 7 bases line up with TRBD1. The trim removed 5 bases at V and 3 bases at J, leaving 4 bases unmatched. The CDR3 runs to 13 residues. CDR1 is GTSNPN and CDR2 is SVGIG in the germline V gene (reference sequence). As DNA, the CDR3 is TGTGCCTGGGCGACAGGGTACAATCAGCCCCAGCATTTT. Its translation is CAWATGYNQPQHF.

V and J are TRBV11-2 and TRBJ2-7, with 11 bases lining up with TRBD2. J gave up 4 bases and V 5 bases, and 16 bases lay outside the gene matches. The CDR3 covers 18 residues. Germline-derived CDR1 and CDR2 are SGHAT and FQNNGV. Written as DNA, the CDR3 is TGTGCCAGCAGCCTCGGAGTAGCGGGAGGGCCTGCGGGGTACGAGCAGTACTTC. Translating gives CASSLGVAGGPAGYEQYF.

The V call is TRBV5-4, the J call TRBJ1-1, with a weak D call TRBD1 (5 bases). Germline CDR1 reads SGHNT; CDR2 reads YYREEE (reference sequence). Trimming shortened V by 6 bases and J by 7 bases, and 22 bases separated the two germline ends. This CDR3 spans 15 amino acids. CDR3 protein: CASNQDRAGGFEAFF. Written as DNA, the CDR3 is TGTGCCAGCAACCAAGATCGGGCTGGGGGATTTGAAGCTTTCTTT.

This clone was counted only a few times. This chain uses TRBV11-2 with TRBJ2-7; no reliable D call. V was pared by 5 bases and J by 4 bases, with 6 bases between. Germline-derived CDR1 and CDR2 are SGHAT and FQNNGV. CDR3 size: 11 residues. The CDR3 sequence is CASSPLYEQYF. The DNA for the CDR3 is TGTGCCAGCAGCCCCCTATACGAGCAGTACTTC.

Regarding this clone: A much larger clone lies one base from this, so it may be a read error. Other DNA sequences of this sample code for an identical CDR3. The chain carries TRBV7-9 and TRBJ2-7; D is perhaps TRBD2 (5 bases). The V gene's germline CDR1 is SEHNR and CDR2 FQNEAQ (reference sequence). V was shortened by 2 bases and J by 1 base, with 6 bases between the two germline ends. There are 13 residues in the CDR3. CDR3 amino acids: CASSLPGSYEQYF. The CDR3, as DNA: TGTGCCAGCAGCTTACCGGGGTCCTACGAGCAGTACTTC.

This chain links TRBV30 with TRBJ2-2, with 7 nucleotides matching TRBD2. J was trimmed by 3 bases and V by 5 bases; bases with no gene match: 0. The CDR3 consists of 12 residues. From germline, CDR1 is GTSNPN and CDR2 SVGIG (reference sequence). The CDR3 here is CAWAGDTGELFF. The CDR3 bases are TGTGCCTGGGCGGGAGACACCGGGGAGCTGTTTTTT.

This clone was recorded a few times. V usage is TRBV9 and J usage is TRBJ1-2; 8 bases match TRBD1. Germline CDR1 reads SGDLS; CDR2 reads YYNGEE. The CDR3 sequence is 14 residues long. V lost 2 bases and J lost 6; bases outside the gene matches: 6. The CDR3 sequence is CASSVGQGGNGYTF. The CDR3 DNA reads as TGTGCCAGCAGCGTCGGACAGGGCGGGAATGGCTACACCTTC.

The CDR3 spells CASSQTFPQGATEAFF. CDR3 sequence (DNA): TGCGCCAGCAGCCAAACATTCCCCCAGGGCGCCACTGAAGCTTTCTTT. The V and J genes are TRBV4-1 and TRBJ1-1, with D possibly matching TRBD1 (5 bases). The germline V gene has CDR1 MGHRA and CDR2 YSYEKL. Trimming took 2 bases from V and 4 from J, leaving 17 bases between them. CDR3 length equals 16 residues.

On this clone itself: A junction end diverges from the germline sequence, so it may reflect a read error. The chain recombines TRBV7-7 with TRBJ2-3; D ambiguous. The germline V gene has CDR1 SSHAT and CDR2 FNYEAQ (reference sequence). The CDR3 consists of 13 residues. CDR3 bases: TGTGCTAGCAGTCAGGACAGCACAGATACGCAGTATTTT. Its protein is CASSQDSTDTQYF. The variable domain in full, with the rest retrieved from reference TRBV7-7 and TRBJ2-3, is GAGVSQSPRYKVTKRGQDVTLRCDPISSHATLYWYQQALGQGPEFLTYFNYEAQPDKSGLPSDRFSAERPEGSISTLTIQRTEQRDSAMYRCASSQDSTDTQYFGPGTRLTVL.

The chain recombines TRBV4-1 with TRBJ2-1, with 11 bases matching TRBD2. Germline CDR1 is MGHRA and CDR2 is YSYEKL. The CDR3 has 14 amino acids. V was pared by 3 bases and J by 9 bases, with 4 bases of the junction left unmatched. CDR3 coding DNA: TGCGCCAGCAGCCATTTAGCGGGAGGGTTTGAGCAGTTCTTC. It codes for CASSHLAGGFEQFF.

The chain has TRBV4-2 and TRBJ1-1; 7 nucleotides match TRBD1. V was clipped by 2 bases and J by 3 bases; unmatched bases: 6. This CDR3 spans 15 amino acids. Per germline, CDR1 LGHNA and CDR2 YNFKEQ. The chain's CDR3 is CASSQTGVTDTEAFF. CDR3 bases: TGTGCCAGCAGCCAAACAGGGGTTACGGACACTGAAGCTTTCTTT.

This sequence joins TRBV9 and TRBJ2-2; the match to TRBD2 covers 11 bases. V shed 0 bases, J shed 8 bases, and the junction held 12 bases outside the gene matches. The CDR3 loop spans 18 amino acids. The germline gives CDR1 SGDLS, CDR2 YYNGEE. CDR3 DNA: TGTGCCAGCAGCGTAGCCTCGATGGCTAGCGGGGGGAAGGGGGAGCTGTTTTTT. Amino acids: CASSVASMASGGKGELFF.